This T cell receptor beta chain was captured in a study of shared clonotypes between healthy human individuals (dated by TCRdb to about 2020). General notes on the study: The cohort included three men and two women between 18 and 49 years of age. For each donor, CD4 naive and CD4 memory were each given three plates, CD8 naive was given two plates, and CD8 memory was given one plate. To estimate repertoire size and how much clonotypes are shared between individuals, the study performed deep sequencing of blood TCR repertoires from roughly five healthy adults. Different laboratories and diverse techniques were used to prepare libraries and sequence TCR repertoires, to increase sequencing depth and limit assay-specific biases. Per donor, leukapheresis produced somewhere between about 0.9 and 9.5 billion PBMCs. Paper-wide results and their limitations: Sampling was limited to blood, and TCR repertoires in tissue likely differ from TCR repertoires in blood. Compared with non-shared clonotypes, the clonotypes found in all four sorted-subset donors had higher generation probabilities. Based on pairwise subsampling, the degree of clonotype sharing among donors was expected to be affected by sequencing depth. Incomplete sequencing was indicated by rarefaction of sorted-subset datasets, despite the large sequencing depth. Because the study included a small number of donors, the genetic and exposure-history diversity represented was limited. Across four donors, roughly 5% of naive CD4, roughly 3.3% of naive CD8, roughly 2.3% of memory CD4, and 0.4% of memory CD8 clonotypes were shared. Naive subsets generally had larger estimated clonotype richness than memory subsets.

Healthy HIV-negative adults with no recently reported acute infections or vaccinations were included as donors. All donors were Caucasian adults living in Nashville, Tennessee, USA. Magnetic negative selection was used to enrich CD4+ T cells, after which naive cells were positively selected on CD45RA and the negative fraction became the memory subset. After blood collection by leukapheresis, PBMCs were isolated using Ficoll-Histopaque density gradient centrifugation and then cryopreserved in the vapor phase of liquid nitrogen. Analytical flow cytometry was used to check the purity and quantity of every magnetically sorted T cell population. Each sorted fraction had its genomic DNA isolated and then quantified by UV absorbance on a Nanodrop 2000c. TCR CDR3 regions were amplified from genomic DNA by multiplex PCR using the deep immunoSEQ assay. Extracted genomic DNA from each cell subset was distributed evenly across all wells of several immunoSEQ 96-well plates, and each plate was treated as a replicate. For sorted subsets, roughly 200 ng genomic DNA, equal to about 30,000 T cell genomes, was loaded into each replicate PCR. Purified libraries were measured with a Qubit 3.0 fluorometer, size-checked on a Bioanalyzer 2100, and measured again with the KAPA Library Quantification kit. Each immunoSEQ 96-well plate was sequenced on its own single-read 150-cycle Illumina NextSeq 550 flow cell. The study's processing was this. Because the immunoSEQ output included only junctional sequences and no quality scores, the filtering could not be the same as the filtering used for full-length reads. Sequences were annotated with PyIR, a Python wrapper for IgBLAST v1.9, and V/J genes and CDR3 were assigned using IMGT germline references. Reads were removed for weak V/J assignments (E-value above 1e-6), missing CDR3, stop codons, out-of-frame junctions, or ambiguous translated residues. V3J clonotypes were defined as sequences sharing the same inferred V gene, J gene, and CDR3 amino acid sequence. Percentage overlap between repertoires was computed as shared unique clonotypes divided by the size of the smaller repertoire. RTK rarefaction, the Chao1 estimator, and Recon v2.1 estimates of unobserved clonotypes were used to assess repertoire richness. Generation probabilities were computed with OLGA for all TCRbeta clonotypes obtained by the gDNA method from a few donors. The table comes from immuneACCESS by way of TCRdb, which keeps in-frame sequences with V and J called. Part of the clones is missing from these tables; in studies checked, under half for an unresolved V gene and the rest for unknown reasons. The D gene and trimming were derived from the DNA, and the V and J assignments and clone size from that table. The sample table records 850,000 to 1,100,000 clones; 77% of these occur just once. The ten largest account for 0.85% to 1% of the sample.

The germline V gene encodes CDR1 SGHTA and CDR2 FQGNSA. CDR3 length: 13 amino acids, cysteine to phenylalanine. The read is trimmed to its CDR3 DNA, 39 bases read in frame from base 1. The germline ends are 8 bases apart after V is trimmed by 5 bases and J by 1 base. Concerning this clone itself: This clone's antigen is unknown. No qualities accompany the bases; no much larger clone lies one base away.

This clonotype originated in a man younger than 35 in good health. Some clones in this sample may be carry-over from other donors' samples. The sequencing input was memory CD4+ T cells from PBMCs. Per the publication, the cell subset or site label means: CD45RA-negative fraction. Here the chain combines TRBV7-2 and TRBJ2-5, with the D segment identity uncertain. The nucleotides read TGTGCCAGCAGCAGCTGGGGCCAAGAGACCCAGTACTTC. Its protein reads: CASSSWGQETQYF.